These T cell receptor beta chains were read from a single sample in a study of T cell responses to AZD1222 COVID-19 vaccine. Only in-frame clones appear in the TCRdb table, and some are missing; sequencing was by immunoSEQ multiplex PCR. The sample gives about 120,000 clones, almost 95% of which show up once; about 1.4% is in the top ten. The starting material was peripheral blood, obtained 28 days after the second AZD1222 dose. These TCRs come from an adult who received the AZD1222 COVID-19 vaccine. Each CDR3 is given with its conserved first and last residue. The D gene is left open where the match is weak. The size field is filled for only some rows; it gives once, few, many or a size class.

abundance: .
d_gene: TRBD1
v_gene: TRBV18
len: 14
j_gene: TRBJ2-7
CDR3nt: TGTGCCAGCTCACCCGAGTACAGGGGGGTTGAGCAGTACTTC
CDR3aa: CASSPEYRGVEQYF

abundance: .
d_gene: TRBD2
v_gene: TRBV3-1/TRBV3-2
len: 16
j_gene: TRBJ2-3
CDR3nt: TGTGCCAGCAGCCAAGAGGGACTAGGGACGGCAGATACGCAGTATTTT
CDR3aa: CASSQEGLGTADTQYF

abundance: .
d_gene: .
v_gene: TRBV7-2
len: 12
j_gene: TRBJ1-2
CDR3nt: TGTGCCAGCAGCCCATACAAGGATGGCTACACCTTC
CDR3aa: CASSPYKDGYTF

abundance: .
d_gene: TRBD2
v_gene: TRBV19
len: 15
j_gene: TRBJ2-1
CDR3nt: TGTGCCAGTAGTATTTTACTAGCGGGGAGGGATGAGCAGTTCTTC
CDR3aa: CASSILLAGRDEQFF

abundance: .
d_gene: TRBD2
v_gene: TRBV7-9
len: 14
j_gene: TRBJ2-3
CDR3nt: TGTGCCAGCAGAAGCGGGGCTAGCACAGATACGCAGTATTTT
CDR3aa: CASRSGASTDTQYF

abundance: .
d_gene: .
v_gene: TRBV11-3
len: 13
j_gene: TRBJ1-1
CDR3nt: TGTGCCAGCAGCTTAATCCCTTGGACTGAAGCTTTCTTT
CDR3aa: CASSLIPWTEAFF

abundance: .
d_gene: .
v_gene: TRBV24-1
len: 14
j_gene: TRBJ2-1
CDR3nt: TGTGCCACCAGTGTTACTAGCAGCTACAATGAGCAGTTCTTC
CDR3aa: CATSVTSSYNEQFF

abundance: once
d_gene: .
v_gene: TRBV28
len: 14
j_gene: TRBJ1-2
CDR3nt: TGTGCCAGCAGCCCGGGACACCAAAACTATGGCTACACCTTC
CDR3aa: CASSPGHQNYGYTF

abundance: .
d_gene: .
v_gene: TRBV18
len: 17
j_gene: TRBJ1-1
CDR3nt: TGTGCCAGCTCACCACCTGAGCTGGACTCACAGGACACTGAAGCTTTCTTT
CDR3aa: CASSPPELDSQDTEAFF

abundance: .
d_gene: .
v_gene: TRBV27
len: 14
j_gene: TRBJ1-2
CDR3nt: TGTGCCAGCAGTTTAGCGGGAAGTAACTATGGCTACACCTTC
CDR3aa: CASSLAGSNYGYTF

abundance: .
d_gene: .
v_gene: TRBV9
len: 13
j_gene: TRBJ2-7
CDR3nt: TGTGCCAGCAGCACACGAGGAGGTCACGAGCAGTACTTC
CDR3aa: CASSTRGGHEQYF

abundance: .
d_gene: .
v_gene: TRBV28
len: 13
j_gene: TRBJ2-5
CDR3nt: TGTGCCAGCAGTTTATCAGGGATCGAGACCCAGTACTTC
CDR3aa: CASSLSGIETQYF

abundance: .
d_gene: .
v_gene: TRBV11-2
len: 15
j_gene: TRBJ1-6
CDR3nt: TGTGCCAGCAACCCTGGGTACAGTGCAAATTCACCCCTCCACTTT
CDR3aa: CASNPGYSANSPLHF

abundance: .
d_gene: TRBD2
v_gene: TRBV28
len: 15
j_gene: TRBJ2-3
CDR3nt: TGTGCCAGCAGTTTCAGCGGGAGGACTCCAGATACGCAGTATTTT
CDR3aa: CASSFSGRTPDTQYF

abundance: .
d_gene: .
v_gene: TRBV4-1
len: 16
j_gene: TRBJ2-1
CDR3nt: TGCGCCAGCAGCCATATAGGACAGTCGAAGATTGATGAGCAGTTCTTC
CDR3aa: CASSHIGQSKIDEQFF

abundance: .
d_gene: TRBD2
v_gene: TRBV18
len: 16
j_gene: TRBJ2-2
CDR3nt: TGTGCCAGCTCATCCATAGCGGGAGGTGGCACCGGGGAGCTGTTTTTT
CDR3aa: CASSSIAGGGTGELFF

abundance: .
d_gene: .
v_gene: TRBV5-1
len: 15
j_gene: TRBJ2-1
CDR3nt: TGCGCCAGCAGCTTGGAGGCAGGTTCCTACAATGAGCAGTTCTTC
CDR3aa: CASSLEAGSYNEQFF

abundance: .
d_gene: TRBD2
v_gene: TRBV7-3
len: 18
j_gene: TRBJ2-1
CDR3nt: TGTGCCAGCAGCCCAGGCGGGACTAGCGGGAGGCGTTACAATGAGCAGTTCTTC
CDR3aa: CASSPGGTSGRRYNEQFF

abundance: .
d_gene: TRBD2
v_gene: TRBV28
len: 14
j_gene: TRBJ2-1
CDR3nt: TGTGCCAGCAGTCCCTGGACTAGCCTCAATGAGCAGTTCTTC
CDR3aa: CASSPWTSLNEQFF

abundance: .
d_gene: .
v_gene: TRBV5-4
len: 14
j_gene: TRBJ2-2
CDR3nt: TGTGCCAGCAGCTTGCGTAGGGGGAACGGGGAGCTGTTTTTT
CDR3aa: CASSLRRGNGELFF

abundance: .
d_gene: TRBD1
v_gene: TRBV7-9
len: 12
j_gene: TRBJ1-4
CDR3nt: TGTGCCAGCAGGGGACAGAATGAAAAACTGTTTTTT
CDR3aa: CASRGQNEKLFF

abundance: .
d_gene: TRBD1
v_gene: TRBV28
len: 16
j_gene: TRBJ1-1
CDR3nt: TGTGCCAGCAGTTTGATTCACCACGGACAGGGCTCTGAAGCTTTCTTT
CDR3aa: CASSLIHHGQGSEAFF

abundance: once
d_gene: TRBD1
v_gene: TRBV29-1
len: 12
j_gene: TRBJ2-5
CDR3nt: TGCAGCGTTGATGACAGGGGAGAGACCCAGTACTTC
CDR3aa: CSVDDRGETQYF

abundance: .
d_gene: .
v_gene: TRBV27
len: 15
j_gene: TRBJ2-7
CDR3nt: TGTGCCAGCAGTCCTGGACTACCCACCTCCTACGAGCAGTACTTC
CDR3aa: CASSPGLPTSYEQYF

abundance: .
d_gene: TRBD1
v_gene: TRBV6-6
len: 14
j_gene: TRBJ1-5
CDR3nt: TGTGCCAGCAGGACCGACAGGGAGGGTCAGCCCCAGCATTTT
CDR3aa: CASRTDREGQPQHF

abundance: once
d_gene: TRBD2
v_gene: TRBV6-4
len: 14
j_gene: TRBJ2-7
CDR3nt: TGTGCCAGCAGTGAAGGGAGCGGGAGGTCCGAGCAGTACTTC
CDR3aa: CASSEGSGRSEQYF

abundance: .
d_gene: .
v_gene: TRBV6-5
len: 14
j_gene: TRBJ1-2
CDR3nt: TGTGCCAGCAGTCGAGGGCGGGAAGACTATGGCTACACCTTC
CDR3aa: CASSRGREDYGYTF

abundance: .
d_gene: .
v_gene: TRBV25-1
len: 14
j_gene: TRBJ1-4
CDR3nt: TGTGCCAGCAGTGAAAGCGGGGCGGGTGAAAAACTGTTTTTT
CDR3aa: CASSESGAGEKLFF

abundance: .
d_gene: TRBD2
v_gene: TRBV5-1
len: 16
j_gene: TRBJ2-1
CDR3nt: TGCGCCAGCACCGGACTAGCGGGAGGAACCTACAATGAGCAGTTCTTC
CDR3aa: CASTGLAGGTYNEQFF

abundance: few
d_gene: .
v_gene: TRBV27
len: 14
j_gene: TRBJ1-5
CDR3nt: TGTGCCAGCAGTTTTGCGCAGGGAAAACAGCCCCAGCATTTT
CDR3aa: CASSFAQGKQPQHF

abundance: .
d_gene: .
v_gene: TRBV6-5
len: 14
j_gene: TRBJ1-3
CDR3nt: TGTGCCAGCAGACCGGTCACATCTGGAAACACCATATATTTT
CDR3aa: CASRPVTSGNTIYF

abundance: .
d_gene: .
v_gene: TRBV7-2
len: 13
j_gene: TRBJ2-1
CDR3nt: TGTGCCAGCAGCTTATGGGGTCGGAATGAGCAGTTCTTC
CDR3aa: CASSLWGRNEQFF

abundance: .
d_gene: .
v_gene: TRBV7-8
len: 13
j_gene: TRBJ2-7
CDR3nt: TGTGCCAGCAGCACAACTAGTTTAGGTGAGCAGTACTTC
CDR3aa: CASSTTSLGEQYF

abundance: .
d_gene: .
v_gene: TRBV27
len: 16
j_gene: TRBJ1-6
CDR3nt: TGTGCCAGCAGTTTTGAGAGGGCCACTACTTATTCACCCCTCCACTTT
CDR3aa: CASSFERATTYSPLHF

abundance: .
d_gene: TRBD1
v_gene: TRBV4-1
len: 16
j_gene: TRBJ1-2
CDR3nt: TGCGCCAGCAGCCAAGGCCCCGGGACAGGGGGATATGGCTACACCTTC
CDR3aa: CASSQGPGTGGYGYTF

abundance: .
d_gene: TRBD2
v_gene: TRBV6-5
len: 15
j_gene: TRBJ2-4
CDR3nt: TGTGCCAGCAGTTACTCCGGCGTCGGGAGGAACATTCAGTACTTC
CDR3aa: CASSYSGVGRNIQYF

abundance: .
d_gene: .
v_gene: TRBV6-5
len: 14
j_gene: TRBJ1-1
CDR3nt: TGTGCCAGCAAATGGGTTATCGGAAGCACTGAAGCTTTCTTT
CDR3aa: CASKWVIGSTEAFF

abundance: .
d_gene: .
v_gene: TRBV30
len: 15
j_gene: TRBJ2-1
CDR3nt: TGTGCCTGGAGTGGCGGTAGGGGGAGTGGCAATGAGCAGTTCTTC
CDR3aa: CAWSGGRGSGNEQFF

abundance: .
d_gene: .
v_gene: TRBV5-1
len: 13
j_gene: TRBJ1-1
CDR3nt: TGCGCCAGCAGCTTGGAACCGAACACTGAAGCTTTCTTT
CDR3aa: CASSLEPNTEAFF

abundance: .
d_gene: .
v_gene: TRBV27
len: 12
j_gene: TRBJ1-2
CDR3nt: TGTGCCAGCAGTCTACAGGGTTCGGGCTACACCTTC
CDR3aa: CASSLQGSGYTF

abundance: .
d_gene: .
v_gene: TRBV5-1
len: 15
j_gene: TRBJ2-7
CDR3nt: TGCGCCAGCAGCGTAGCCGGGACGCAAACCTACGAGCAGTACTTC
CDR3aa: CASSVAGTQTYEQYF

abundance: .
d_gene: .
v_gene: TRBV28
len: 12
j_gene: TRBJ1-2
CDR3nt: TGTGCCAGCAGGGGGGTTCCCTATGGCTACACCTTC
CDR3aa: CASRGVPYGYTF

abundance: .
d_gene: .
v_gene: TRBV2
len: 14
j_gene: TRBJ1-2
CDR3nt: TGTGCCAGCAGTGACGGGACAAAGGGATATGGCTACACCTTC
CDR3aa: CASSDGTKGYGYTF

abundance: .
d_gene: .
v_gene: TRBV6-1
len: 14
j_gene: TRBJ2-7
CDR3nt: TGTGCCAGCAGTGAAATGGTGGGGCCCTACGAGCAGTACTTC
CDR3aa: CASSEMVGPYEQYF

abundance: .
d_gene: TRBD2
v_gene: TRBV30
len: 13
j_gene: TRBJ2-1
CDR3nt: TGTGCCTGGGCCAGCGGGAGAGGGAATGAGCAGTTCTTC
CDR3aa: CAWASGRGNEQFF

abundance: .
d_gene: .
v_gene: TRBV6-6
len: 13
j_gene: TRBJ1-1
CDR3nt: TGTGCCAGCTTGAGAGGGATGGGCACTGAAGCTTTCTTT
CDR3aa: CASLRGMGTEAFF

abundance: once
d_gene: TRBD1
v_gene: TRBV28
len: 14
j_gene: TRBJ1-2
CDR3nt: TGTGCCAGCAGTTCCAACAGGGGGACCTATGGCTACACCTTC
CDR3aa: CASSSNRGTYGYTF

abundance: .
d_gene: TRBD2
v_gene: TRBV28
len: 19
j_gene: TRBJ2-7
CDR3nt: TGTGCCAGCAGTTTCCCCCAAGTACCTAGCGGGATAAGCTCCTACGAGCAGTACTTC
CDR3aa: CASSFPQVPSGISSYEQYF

abundance: once
d_gene: TRBD1
v_gene: TRBV7-9
len: 14
j_gene: TRBJ2-1
CDR3nt: TGTGCCAGCAGCTTAGGTAGCAGGGGGAATGAGCAGTTCTTC
CDR3aa: CASSLGSRGNEQFF